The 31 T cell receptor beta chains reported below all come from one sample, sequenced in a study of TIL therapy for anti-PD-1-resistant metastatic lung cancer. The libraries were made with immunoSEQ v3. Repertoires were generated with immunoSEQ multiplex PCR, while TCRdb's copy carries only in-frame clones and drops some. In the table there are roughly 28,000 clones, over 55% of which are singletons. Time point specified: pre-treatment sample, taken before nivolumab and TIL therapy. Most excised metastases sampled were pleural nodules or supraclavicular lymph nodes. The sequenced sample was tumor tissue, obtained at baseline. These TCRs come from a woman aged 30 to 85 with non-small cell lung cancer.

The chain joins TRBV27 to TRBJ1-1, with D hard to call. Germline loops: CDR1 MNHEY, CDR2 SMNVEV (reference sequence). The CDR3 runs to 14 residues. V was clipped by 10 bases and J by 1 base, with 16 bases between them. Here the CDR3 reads CATRSFNGNTEAFF. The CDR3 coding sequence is TGTGCCACCCGGTCGTTCAATGGGAACACTGAAGCTTTCTTT.

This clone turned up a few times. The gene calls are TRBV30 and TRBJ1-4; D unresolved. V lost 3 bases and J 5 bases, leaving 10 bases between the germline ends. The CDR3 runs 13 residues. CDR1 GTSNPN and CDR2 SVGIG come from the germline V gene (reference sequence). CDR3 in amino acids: CAWRRTVNEKLFF. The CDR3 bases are TGTGCCTGGAGGCGGACGGTGAATGAAAAACTGTTTTTT.

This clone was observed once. For the CDR3, the DNA is TGCGCCAGCAGCCAACATGGCCGTGTGTTGGCAGATACGCAGTATTTT. Protein sequence: CASSQHGRVLADTQYF. This chain links TRBV4-1 with TRBJ2-3; D remains unclear. Per the germline V gene, CDR1 is MGHRA and CDR2 is YSYEKL. The CDR3 covers 16 residues. Trimming took off 2 bases at V and 4 bases at J, with 16 bases between the two ends.

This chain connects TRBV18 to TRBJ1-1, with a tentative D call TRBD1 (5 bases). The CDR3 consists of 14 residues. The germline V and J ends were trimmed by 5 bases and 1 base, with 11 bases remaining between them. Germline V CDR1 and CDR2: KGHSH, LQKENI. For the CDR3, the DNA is TGTGCCAGCTCATACGGGGGAGGGAACACTGAAGCTTTCTTT. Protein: CASSYGGGNTEAFF.

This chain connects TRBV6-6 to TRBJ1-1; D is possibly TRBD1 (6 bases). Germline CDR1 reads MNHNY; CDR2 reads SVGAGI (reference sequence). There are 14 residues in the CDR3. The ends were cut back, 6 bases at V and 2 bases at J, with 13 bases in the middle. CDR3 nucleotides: TGTGCCAGCAGCTTACAGGGCCTTAACACTGAAGCTTTCTTT. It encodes CASSLQGLNTEAFF.

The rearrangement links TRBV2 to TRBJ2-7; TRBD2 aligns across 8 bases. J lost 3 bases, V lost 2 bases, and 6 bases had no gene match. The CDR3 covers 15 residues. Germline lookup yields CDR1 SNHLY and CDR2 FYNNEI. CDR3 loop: CASSEKRELGYEQYF. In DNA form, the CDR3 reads TGTGCCAGCAGTGAAAAGCGGGAGTTAGGCTACGAGCAGTACTTC. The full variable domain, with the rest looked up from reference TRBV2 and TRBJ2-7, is EPEVTQTPSHQVTQMGQEVILRCVPISNHLYFYWYRQILGQKVEFLVSFYNNEISEKSEIFDDQFSVERPDGSNFTLKIRSTKLEDSAMYFCASSEKRELGYEQYFGPGTRLTVT.

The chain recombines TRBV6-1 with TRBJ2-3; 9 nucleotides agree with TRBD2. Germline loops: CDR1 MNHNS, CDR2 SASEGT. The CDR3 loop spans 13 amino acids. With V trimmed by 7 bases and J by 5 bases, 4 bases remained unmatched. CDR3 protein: CASMGLALDTQYF. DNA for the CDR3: TGTGCCAGCATGGGACTAGCCTTAGATACGCAGTATTTT.

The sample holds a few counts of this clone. The CDR3 protein is CASRTSGRSYEQYF. The CDR3, as DNA: TGTGCCAGCCGGACTAGCGGGAGATCCTACGAGCAGTACTTC. The V call is TRBV6-1, the J call TRBJ2-7; 13 positions match TRBD2. Unmatched junction bases numbered 2, after V lost 8 bases and J lost 1 base. The CDR3 extends over 14 amino acids. CDR1 and CDR2 (germline): MNHNS, SASEGT.

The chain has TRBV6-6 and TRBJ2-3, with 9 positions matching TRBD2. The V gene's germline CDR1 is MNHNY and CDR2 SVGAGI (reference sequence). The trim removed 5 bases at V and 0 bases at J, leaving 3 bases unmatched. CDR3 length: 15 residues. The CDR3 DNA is TGTGCCAGCAGTGCTAGCGGGAAGAGCACAGATACGCAGTATTTT. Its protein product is CASSASGKSTDTQYF.

CDR3 sequence reads: CASSPLADSYEQYF. For the CDR3, the DNA is TGTGCCAGCAGTCCACTAGCGGACAGTTACGAGCAGTACTTC. The chain has TRBV5-6 and TRBJ2-7; 8 bases agree with TRBD2. The CDR3 has 14 residues. V lost 5 bases and J lost 4; bases outside the gene matches: 8. Germline CDR1 reads SGHDT; CDR2 reads YYEEEE.

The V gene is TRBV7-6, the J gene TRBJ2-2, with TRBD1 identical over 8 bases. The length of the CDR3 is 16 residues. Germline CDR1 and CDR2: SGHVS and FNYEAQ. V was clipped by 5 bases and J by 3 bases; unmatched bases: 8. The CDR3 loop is CASSQRQGLDTGELFF. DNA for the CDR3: TGTGCCAGCAGCCAGAGACAGGGGCTAGACACCGGGGAGCTGTTTTTT. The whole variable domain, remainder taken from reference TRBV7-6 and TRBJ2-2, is GAGVSQSPRYKVTKRGQDVALRCDPISGHVSLYWYRQALGQGPEFLTYFNYEAQQDKSGLPNDRFSAERPEGSISTLTIQRTEQRDSAMYRCASSQRQGLDTGELFFGEGSRLTVL.

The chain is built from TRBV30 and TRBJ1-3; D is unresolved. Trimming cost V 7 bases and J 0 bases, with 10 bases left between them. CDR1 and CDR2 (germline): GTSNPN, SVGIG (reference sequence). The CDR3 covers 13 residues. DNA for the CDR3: TGTGCCTCCACGACTGCCTCTGGAAACACCATATATTTT. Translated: CASTTASGNTIYF.

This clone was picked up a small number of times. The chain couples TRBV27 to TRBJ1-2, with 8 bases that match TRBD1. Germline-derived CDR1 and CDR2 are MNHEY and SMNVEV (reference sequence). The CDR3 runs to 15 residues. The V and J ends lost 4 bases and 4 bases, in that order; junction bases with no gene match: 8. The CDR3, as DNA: TGTGCCAGCAGTTCAACTTGGACAGGGAGCTATGGCTACACCTTC. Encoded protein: CASSSTWTGSYGYTF.

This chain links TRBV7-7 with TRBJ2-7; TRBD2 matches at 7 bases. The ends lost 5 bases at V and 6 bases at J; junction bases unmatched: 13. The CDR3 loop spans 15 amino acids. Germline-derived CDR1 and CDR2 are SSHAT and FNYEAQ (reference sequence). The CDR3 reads CASSAGGTPECEQYF. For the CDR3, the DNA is TGTGCCAGCAGCGCCGGGGGGACTCCCGAATGCGAGCAGTACTTC. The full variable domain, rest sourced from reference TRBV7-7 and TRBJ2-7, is GAGVSQSPRYKVTKRGQDVTLRCDPISSHATLYWYQQALGQGPEFLTYFNYEAQPDKSGLPSDRFSAERPEGSISTLTIQRTEQRDSAMYRCASSAGGTPECEQYFGPGTRLTVT.

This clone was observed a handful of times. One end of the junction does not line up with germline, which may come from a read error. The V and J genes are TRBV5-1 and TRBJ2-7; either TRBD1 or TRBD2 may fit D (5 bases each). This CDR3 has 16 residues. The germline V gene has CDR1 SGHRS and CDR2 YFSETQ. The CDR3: CASSLGPTGTLYEQYF. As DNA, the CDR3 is TGCGCCAGCAGTTTGGGTCCGACGGGGACCCTCTACGAGCAGTACTTC.

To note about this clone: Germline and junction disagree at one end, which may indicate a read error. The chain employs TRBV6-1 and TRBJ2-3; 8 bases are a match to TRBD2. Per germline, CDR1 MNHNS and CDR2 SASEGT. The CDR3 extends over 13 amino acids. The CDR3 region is CATSSGTTDTQYF. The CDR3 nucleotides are TGTGCCACCAGTAGCGGGACCACAGATACGCAGTATTTT.

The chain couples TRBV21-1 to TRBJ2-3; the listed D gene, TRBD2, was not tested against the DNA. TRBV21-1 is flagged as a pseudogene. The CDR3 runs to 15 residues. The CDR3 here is CASSTPSGGTDTQYF. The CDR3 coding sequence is TGTGCCAGCAGCACCCCTAGCGGGGGCACAGATACGCAGTATTTT.

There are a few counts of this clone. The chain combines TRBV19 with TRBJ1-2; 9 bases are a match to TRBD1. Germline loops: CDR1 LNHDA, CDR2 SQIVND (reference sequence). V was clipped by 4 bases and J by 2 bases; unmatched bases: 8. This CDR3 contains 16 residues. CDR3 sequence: CASSKSTGGRNYGYTF. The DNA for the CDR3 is TGTGCCAGTAGTAAAAGTACAGGGGGCAGGAACTATGGCTACACCTTC.

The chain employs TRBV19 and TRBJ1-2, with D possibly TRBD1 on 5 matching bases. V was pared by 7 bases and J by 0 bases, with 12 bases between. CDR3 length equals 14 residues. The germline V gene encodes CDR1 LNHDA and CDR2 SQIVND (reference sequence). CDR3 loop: CASIPGTANYGYTF. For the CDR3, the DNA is TGTGCCAGTATCCCCGGGACGGCTAACTATGGCTACACCTTC.

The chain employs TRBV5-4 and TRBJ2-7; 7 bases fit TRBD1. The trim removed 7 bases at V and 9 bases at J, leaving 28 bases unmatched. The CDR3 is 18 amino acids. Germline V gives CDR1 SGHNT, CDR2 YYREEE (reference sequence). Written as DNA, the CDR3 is TGTGCCAGCCAACGATGCTCCCCGCGGGCCGGACAGGACCGATGGCAGTACTTC. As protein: CASQRCSPRAGQDRWQYF.

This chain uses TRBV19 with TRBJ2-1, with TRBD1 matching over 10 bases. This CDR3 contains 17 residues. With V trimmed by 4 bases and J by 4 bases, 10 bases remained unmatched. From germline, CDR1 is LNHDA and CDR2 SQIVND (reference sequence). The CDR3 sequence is CASSKIRDRGPYNEQFF. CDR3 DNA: TGTGCCAGTAGTAAGATCCGGGACAGGGGCCCATACAATGAGCAGTTCTTC.

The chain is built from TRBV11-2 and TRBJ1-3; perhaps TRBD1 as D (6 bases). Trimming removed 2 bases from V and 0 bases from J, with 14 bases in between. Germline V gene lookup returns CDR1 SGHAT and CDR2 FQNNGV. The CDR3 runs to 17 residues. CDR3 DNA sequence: TGTGCCAGCAGCTTACATATCAGGGGAGACTCTGGAAACACCATATATTTT. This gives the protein CASSLHIRGDSGNTIYF.

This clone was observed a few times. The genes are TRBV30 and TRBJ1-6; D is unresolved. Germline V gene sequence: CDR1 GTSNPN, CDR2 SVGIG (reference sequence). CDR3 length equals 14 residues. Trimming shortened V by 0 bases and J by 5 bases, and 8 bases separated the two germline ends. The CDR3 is CAWSVLQNNSPLHF. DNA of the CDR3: TGTGCCTGGAGTGTACTTCAGAATAATTCACCCCTCCACTTT.

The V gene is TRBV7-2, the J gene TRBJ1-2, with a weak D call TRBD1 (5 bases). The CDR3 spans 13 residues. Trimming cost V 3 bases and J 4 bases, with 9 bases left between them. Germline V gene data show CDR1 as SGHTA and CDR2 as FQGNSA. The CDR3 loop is CASSFAGSYGYTF. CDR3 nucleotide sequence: TGTGCCAGCAGCTTCGCAGGGAGCTATGGCTACACCTTC.

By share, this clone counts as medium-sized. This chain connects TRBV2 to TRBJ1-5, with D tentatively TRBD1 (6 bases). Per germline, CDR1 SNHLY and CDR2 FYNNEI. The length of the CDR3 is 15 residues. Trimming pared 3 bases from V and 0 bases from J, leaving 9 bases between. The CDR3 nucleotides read TGTGCCAGCAGTGAGGACAGACTTAGCAATCAGCCCCAGCATTTT. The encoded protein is CASSEDRLSNQPQHF.

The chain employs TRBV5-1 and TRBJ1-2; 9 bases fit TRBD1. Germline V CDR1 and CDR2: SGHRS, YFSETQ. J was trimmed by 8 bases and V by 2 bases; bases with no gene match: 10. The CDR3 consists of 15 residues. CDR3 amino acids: CASSFGTGTWEGYTF. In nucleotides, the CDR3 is TGCGCCAGCAGCTTCGGGACAGGGACTTGGGAAGGCTACACCTTC. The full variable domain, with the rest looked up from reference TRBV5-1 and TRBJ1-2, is KAGVTQTPRYLIKTRGQQVTLSCSPISGHRSVSWYQQTPGQGLQFLFEYFSETQRNKGNFPGRFSGRQFSNSRSEMNVSTLELGDSALYLCASSFGTGTWEGYTFGSGTRLTVV.

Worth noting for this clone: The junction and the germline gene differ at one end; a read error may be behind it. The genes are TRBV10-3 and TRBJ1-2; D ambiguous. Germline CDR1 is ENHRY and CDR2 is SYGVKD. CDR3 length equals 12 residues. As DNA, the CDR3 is TGTGCCAGCAGTTACTATGACTATGGCTACACCTTC. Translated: CASSYYDYGYTF.

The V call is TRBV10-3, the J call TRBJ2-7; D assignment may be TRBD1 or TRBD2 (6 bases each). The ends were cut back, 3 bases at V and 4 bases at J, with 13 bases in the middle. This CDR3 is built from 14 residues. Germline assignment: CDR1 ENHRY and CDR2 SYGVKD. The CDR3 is CAISDGGSFYEQYF. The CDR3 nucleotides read TGTGCCATCAGTGACGGGGGCAGTTTTTACGAGCAGTACTTC.

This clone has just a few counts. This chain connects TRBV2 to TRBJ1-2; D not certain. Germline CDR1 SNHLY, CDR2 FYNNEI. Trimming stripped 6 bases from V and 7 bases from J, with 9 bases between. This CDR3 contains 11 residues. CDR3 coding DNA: TGTGCCAGCAGGCAGATAAGTGGCTACACCTTC. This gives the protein CASRQISGYTF.

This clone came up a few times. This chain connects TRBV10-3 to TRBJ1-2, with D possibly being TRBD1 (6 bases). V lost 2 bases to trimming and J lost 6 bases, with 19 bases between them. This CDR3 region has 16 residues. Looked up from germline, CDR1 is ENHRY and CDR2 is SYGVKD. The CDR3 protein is CAISERGTGSFNGYTF. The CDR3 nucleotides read TGTGCCATCAGTGAGAGAGGTACAGGGTCCTTTAATGGCTACACCTTC.

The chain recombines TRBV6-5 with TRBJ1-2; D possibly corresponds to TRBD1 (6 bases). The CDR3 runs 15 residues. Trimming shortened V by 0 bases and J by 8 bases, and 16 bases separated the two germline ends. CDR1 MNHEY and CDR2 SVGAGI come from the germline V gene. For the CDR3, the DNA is TGTGCCAGCAGTTACTCCCGAATGGGGGCTTACGGCTACACCTTC. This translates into CASSYSRMGAYGYTF.